The following is a TCR beta chain sequence with its context. Seattle enrolled patients during active infection and tracked them longitudinally. This CDR3 spans 14 amino acids. Germline assignment: CDR1 SGHDT and CDR2 YYEEEE. The V and J ends lost 4 bases and 7 bases respectively, with 14 bases between them. Authors' data handling: Cell counts per sample came from amplifying reference gene primers. Libraries were prepared by immunoSEQ multiplex PCR; TCRdb keeps only in-frame clonotypes and omits some of them. That table is the source of V, J and clone size, and D and trimming were worked out from the DNA. The table shows 180,000 or so clones, with roughly 81% occurring only once. This record comes from a study of blood T cell repertoires in COVID-19. Study context: Acute and convalescent COVID-19 samples came from the United States, Italy and Spain.

The sequence was obtained from a woman aged 40 to 50 with COVID-19, enrolled during active disease. Material: peripheral blood. The chain carries TRBV5-6 and TRBJ1-4, with D perhaps matching TRBD1 (5 bases). CDR3 sequence reads: CASSEGARTEKLFF. The CDR3 DNA reads as TGTGCCAGCAGCGAAGGGGCCCGGACTGAAAAACTGTTTTTT.